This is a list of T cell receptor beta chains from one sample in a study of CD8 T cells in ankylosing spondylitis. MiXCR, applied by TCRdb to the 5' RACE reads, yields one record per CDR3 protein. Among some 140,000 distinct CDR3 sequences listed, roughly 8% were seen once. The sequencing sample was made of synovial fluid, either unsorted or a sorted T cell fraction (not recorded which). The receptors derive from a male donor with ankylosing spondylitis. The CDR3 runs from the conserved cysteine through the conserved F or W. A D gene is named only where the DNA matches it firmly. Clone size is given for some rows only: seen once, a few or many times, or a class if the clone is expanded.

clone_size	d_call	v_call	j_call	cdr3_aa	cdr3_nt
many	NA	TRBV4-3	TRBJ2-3	CASSQGGTEGTDTQYF	TGCGCCAGCAGCCAGGGGGGGACAGAGGGCACAGATACGCAGTATTTT
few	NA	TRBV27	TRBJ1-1	CASRGPSLGAFF	TGTGCCAGCAGGGGCCCGAGTTTAGGAGCTTTCTTT
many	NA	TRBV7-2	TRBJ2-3	CASSASRSTDTQYF	TGTGCCAGCAGCGCAAGCCGGAGCACAGATACGCAGTATTTT
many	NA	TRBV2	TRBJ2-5	CASSGRRDQETQYF	TGTGCCAGCAGTGGTCGAAGGGACCAAGAGACCCAGTACTTC
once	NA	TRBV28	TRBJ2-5	CASSFWGRGQETQYF	TGTGCCAGCAGTTTTTGGGGCAGGGGACAAGAGACCCAGTACTTC
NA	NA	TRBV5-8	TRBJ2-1	CASSLSSRINNEQFF	TGTGCCAGCAGCTTGTCCAGTCGGATAAACAATGAGCAGTTCTTC
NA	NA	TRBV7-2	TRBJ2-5	CASSLVIGPETQYF	TGTGCCAGCAGCTTAGTGATAGGCCCAGAGACCCAGTACTTC
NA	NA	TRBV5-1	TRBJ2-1	CASSVTGFNEQFF	TGCGCCAGCAGCGTGACTGGATTCAATGAGCAGTTCTTC
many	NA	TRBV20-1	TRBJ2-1	CSALEVRGAYNEQFF	TGCAGTGCCCTAGAAGTACGAGGGGCCTACAATGAGCAGTTCTTC
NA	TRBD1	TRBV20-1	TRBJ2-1	CSAGKGTGGNEQFF	TGCAGTGCTGGAAAAGGGACAGGGGGAAATGAGCAGTTCTTC
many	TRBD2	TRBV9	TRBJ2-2	CASRDTSAGELFF	TGTGCCAGCAGGGATACTAGCGCCGGGGAGCTGTTTTTT
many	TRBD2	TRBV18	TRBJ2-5	CASSPSGGQETQYF	TGTGCCAGCTCACCATCGGGGGGCCAAGAGACCCAGTACTTC
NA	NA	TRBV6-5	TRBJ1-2	CASSYLTGRFNYGYTF	TGTGCCAGCAGTTACCTTACCGGACGATTTAACTATGGCTACACCTTC
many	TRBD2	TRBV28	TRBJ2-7	CASRYGRNEQYF	TGTGCCAGCAGGTACGGGAGGAACGAGCAGTACTTC
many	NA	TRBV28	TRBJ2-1	CASSFFSLTGNEQFF	TGTGCCAGCAGTTTCTTTTCTTTGACGGGGAATGAGCAGTTCTTC
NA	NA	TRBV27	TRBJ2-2	CASYRNRANTGELFF	TGTGCCAGCTACCGGAACAGGGCGAACACCGGGGAGCTGTTTTTT
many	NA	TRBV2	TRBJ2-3	CASSGTRDTQYF	TGTGCCAGCAGTGGGACACGAGATACGCAGTATTTT
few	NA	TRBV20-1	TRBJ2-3	CSARDASNPSTDTQYF	TGCAGTGCTAGAGATGCGAGCAACCCTAGCACAGATACGCAGTATTTT
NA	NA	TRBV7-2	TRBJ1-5	CASSRVEDQPQHF	TGTGCCAGCTCAAGGGTCGAGGATCAGCCCCAGCATTTT
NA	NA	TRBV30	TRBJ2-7	CAWSRGSGPYYEQYF	TGTGCCTGGAGTCGAGGGAGCGGGCCTTACTACGAGCAGTACTTC
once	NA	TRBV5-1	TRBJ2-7	CASSQGSTSSYEQYF	TGCGCCAGCAGCCAAGGCTCGACGTCGTCCTACGAGCAGTACTTC
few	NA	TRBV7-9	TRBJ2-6	CASSSTASGANVLTF	TGTGCCAGCAGCTCAACAGCCTCTGGGGCCAACGTCCTGACTTTC
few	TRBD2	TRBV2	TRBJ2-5	CASIKWLAEETQYF	TGTGCCAGCATAAAGTGGCTAGCGGAAGAGACCCAGTACTTC
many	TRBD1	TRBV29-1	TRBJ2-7	CSALGQGAQEQYF	TGCAGCGCCCTGGGACAGGGGGCGCAAGAGCAGTACTTC
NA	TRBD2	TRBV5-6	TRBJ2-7	CARRPGLAWGPSSYEQYF	TGTGCCAGGAGACCCGGACTAGCGTGGGGGCCAAGCTCCTACGAGCAGTACTTC
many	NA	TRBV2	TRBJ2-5	CASRTGGRTQYF	TGTGCCAGCAGGACCGGCGGTCGGACCCAGTACTTC
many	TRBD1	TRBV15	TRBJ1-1	CATSLRTGVAFF	TGTGCCACCAGCTTACGGACAGGGGTAGCTTTCTTT
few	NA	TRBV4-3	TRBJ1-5	CASSQDPRADQPQHF	TGCGCCAGCAGCCAAGATCCCAGGGCAGACCAGCCCCAGCATTTT
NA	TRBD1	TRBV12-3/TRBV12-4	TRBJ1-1	CASRQGASTEAFF	TGTGCCAGCAGACAGGGGGCGAGCACTGAAGCTTTCTTT
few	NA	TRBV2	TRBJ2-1	CASTEGWNEQFF	TGTGCCAGCACCGAAGGGTGGAATGAGCAGTTCTTC
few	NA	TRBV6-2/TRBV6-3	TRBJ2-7	CASSYWRQDYEQYF	TGTGCCAGCAGTTACTGGCGCCAGGACTACGAGCAGTACTTC
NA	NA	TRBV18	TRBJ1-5	CPSSPFGGSQPQHF	TGTCCCAGCTCACCTTTCGGGGGCAGTCAGCCCCAGCATTTT
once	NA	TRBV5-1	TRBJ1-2	CASSRIGGGSVYGYTF	TGCGCCAGCAGCAGGATTGGGGGAGGTTCGGTCTATGGCTACACCTTC
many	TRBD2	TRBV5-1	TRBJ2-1	CASAQREGNNEQFF	TGCGCCAGCGCCCAGCGGGAGGGTAACAATGAGCAGTTCTTC
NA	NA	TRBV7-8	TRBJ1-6	CASSQSGRANSPLHF	TGTGCCAGCAGCCAGTCCGGTAGGGCTAATTCACCCCTCCACTTT
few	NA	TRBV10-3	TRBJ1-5	CAISETGNRPQHF	TGTGCCATCAGTGAAACAGGGAATCGGCCCCAGCATTTT